This T cell receptor beta chain was sequenced in a study of blood T cell repertoires in COVID-19. Study summary: Samples representing acute and convalescent COVID-19 were sourced from the United States, Italy and Spain. PBMCs, B-cell-depleted T cells, or T cells were the source of the cDNA or gDNA that made up the material.

Repertoires were generated with immunoSEQ multiplex PCR, while TCRdb's copy carries only in-frame clones and drops some. The sample yields over 250,000 clones, roughly nine tenths seen once. The CDR3 covers 14 residues. Trimming pared 2 bases from V and 8 bases from J, leaving 15 bases between. CDR1 and CDR2 (germline): MDHEN, SYDVKM. Cohorts were determined from participant-reported clinical history. The rearrangement links TRBV28 to TRBJ1-2, with no clear D. The source is a man aged 60-69 years who had recovered from COVID-19. Sequenced: PBMCs or T cells enriched from blood (not recorded which). CDR3 bases: TGTGCCAGCAGTTTACTCGGAATTGGCGGGGGCTACACCTTC. Translation gives CASSLLGIGGGYTF.